A selection of T cell receptor beta chains follows, all from one sample in a study of cytomegalovirus exposure and HLA in healthy donors. The table came from immunoSEQ multiplex PCR; TCRdb's copy has only in-frame clones and leaves some out. The repertoire holds 200,000 or so clones, with 84% as singletons. Sequenced sample: PBMCs. The origin of the receptors is a woman aged 25 to 39 in good health and CMV-seropositive. CDR3s include the opening cysteine and the closing phenylalanine or tryptophan. A D gene is named only where the DNA matches it firmly. Not every row has a clone size; where given, it reads once, few, many or a size class.

>once|TRBD2|TRBJ2-1|TRBV6-1
CASRETSANNEQFF
TGTGCCAGCAGGGAGACTAGCGCGAACAATGAGCAGTTCTTC
>-|TRBD2|TRBJ2-5|TRBV5-1
CASSLGLAGLQETQYF
TGCGCCAGCAGCCTGGGACTAGCGGGCCTCCAAGAGACCCAGTACTTC
>-|TRBD1|TRBJ2-3|TRBV25-1
CASSEGQYRDTQYF
TGTGCCAGCAGTGAGGGACAGTACAGAGATACGCAGTATTTT
>-|-|TRBJ2-7|TRBV27
CASSLSSQGTGEQYF
TGTGCCAGCAGTTTATCGAGCCAGGGCACGGGCGAGCAGTACTTC
>-|TRBD2|TRBJ2-1|TRBV7-2
CASSTESGRADFF
TGTGCCAGCAGCACAGAAAGCGGGAGGGCCGATTTCTTC
>-|TRBD1|TRBJ1-2|TRBV11-2
CASRSLRGDRGQYGYTF
TGTGCCAGCAGATCCCTGAGGGGGGACAGGGGACAGTATGGCTACACCTTC
>-|-|TRBJ2-7|TRBV6-6
CASLGDSYEQYF
TGTGCCAGCTTGGGCGACTCCTACGAGCAGTACTTC
>-|TRBD1|TRBJ1-3|TRBV28
CASSPGGYGTIYF
TGTGCCAGCAGTCCAGGGGGCTATGGCACCATATATTTT
>-|-|TRBJ2-7|TRBV11-2
CASSLGTGGPYEQYF
TGTGCCAGCAGCTTAGGGACAGGAGGGCCCTACGAGCAGTACTTC
>-|-|TRBJ2-6|TRBV2
CASSQGRTGANVLTF
TGTGCCAGCAGCCAGGGGCGGACTGGGGCCAACGTCCTGACTTTC
>-|-|TRBJ1-2|TRBV9
CASSVPDSYGYTF
TGTGCCAGCAGCGTACCGGACTCCTATGGCTACACCTTC
>once|TRBD1|TRBJ1-2|TRBV6-5
CASSVYGTGTYGYTF
TGTGCCAGCAGTGTGTACGGGACAGGTACTTATGGCTACACCTTC
>few|-|TRBJ2-2|TRBV27
CASSLSAGELFF
TGTGCCAGCAGTTTAAGCGCCGGGGAGCTGTTTTTT
>-|TRBD2|TRBJ2-1|TRBV29-1
CSGFQAGGPGSEQFF
TGCAGCGGATTCCAAGCGGGAGGGCCAGGAAGTGAGCAGTTCTTC
>once|TRBD1|TRBJ2-7|TRBV19
CASSKTGERYEQYF
TGTGCCAGTAGTAAGACAGGGGAGCGTTACGAGCAGTACTTC
>-|-|TRBJ2-1|TRBV29-1
CSLVVAGHNEQFF
TGCAGCTTGGTGGTGGCGGGTCACAATGAGCAGTTCTTC
>once|-|TRBJ1-4|TRBV4-1
CASSQGSGRENEKLFF
TGCGCCAGCAGCCAAGGCTCAGGGAGGGAGAATGAAAAACTGTTTTTT
>-|-|TRBJ2-7|TRBV6-1
CASRLSAGSDEQYF
TGTGCCAGCAGGTTGAGTGCGGGATCGGACGAGCAGTACTTC
>-|-|TRBJ1-1|TRBV5-1
CASSLEGSRDTEAFF
TGCGCCAGCAGCTTGGAGGGATCGCGGGACACTGAAGCTTTCTTT
>-|-|TRBJ2-1|TRBV6-5
CASRQRSSYNEQFF
TGTGCCAGCAGACAACGGAGCTCCTACAATGAGCAGTTCTTC
>-|TRBD1|TRBJ2-2|TRBV2
CASRLTGTNTGELFF
TGTGCCAGCAGATTGACAGGGACGAACACCGGGGAGCTGTTTTTT
>many|-|TRBJ2-2|TRBV6-5
CASNPFRGFTGELFF
TGTGCCAGCAACCCATTCAGGGGTTTCACCGGGGAGCTGTTTTTT
>-|-|TRBJ1-1|TRBV4-1
CASSQDIRSDGFF
TGCGCCAGCAGCCAAGATATACGGAGCGATGGGTTCTTT
>-|TRBD2|TRBJ2-4|TRBV13
CASSPRTSRGGLQYF
TGTGCCAGCAGCCCCCGGACTAGCCGGGGGGGGCTTCAGTACTTC
>-|TRBD2|TRBJ2-1|TRBV2
CASSATRGGVEQFF
TGTGCCAGCAGCGCAACCCGGGGGGGAGTTGAGCAGTTCTTC
>-|-|TRBJ2-7|TRBV2
CASSEGDWTYEQYF
TGTGCCAGCAGTGAAGGGGACTGGACCTACGAGCAGTACTTC
>-|-|TRBJ2-2|TRBV5-1
CASSPVADLTGELFF
TGCGCCAGCAGCCCGGTAGCGGACCTCACCGGGGAGCTGTTTTTT
>-|TRBD1|TRBJ2-5|TRBV7-7
CASSLGTGETQYF
TGTGCTAGCAGCTTAGGGACAGGAGAGACCCAGTACTTC
>-|-|TRBJ1-5|TRBV4-1
CASSQDGEGNQPQHF
TGCGCCAGCAGCCAGGACGGGGAGGGCAATCAGCCCCAGCATTTT
>-|-|TRBJ1-2|TRBV28
CASTRGTASGYTF
TGTGCCAGCACGCGAGGTACGGCCAGTGGCTACACCTTC
>-|-|TRBJ2-5|TRBV7-7
CASSFGARETQYF
TGTGCTAGCAGCTTCGGAGCCCGGGAGACCCAGTACTTC
>-|-|TRBJ2-1|TRBV4-1
CASSQARFNEQFF
TGCGCCAGCAGCCAAGCGAGATTCAATGAGCAGTTCTTC
>-|-|TRBJ2-7|TRBV19
CASSIDRDGEQYF
TGTGCCAGTAGTATAGACAGGGATGGCGAGCAGTACTTC
>-|-|TRBJ1-2|TRBV7-8
CASSLTGDGYGYTF
TGTGCCAGCAGCTTAACGGGGGACGGCTATGGCTACACCTTC
>-|-|TRBJ1-5|TRBV19
CASSGSDQPQHF
TGTGCCAGTAGTGGCAGCGATCAGCCCCAGCATTTT
>-|TRBD1|TRBJ2-3|TRBV19
CASSIDGGTGVGDTQYF
TGTGCCAGTAGTATAGATGGAGGGACAGGGGTCGGAGATACGCAGTATTTT
>-|TRBD1|TRBJ2-3|TRBV19
CASRPGQSPTDTQYF
TGTGCCAGCCGACCGGGACAGAGCCCCACAGATACGCAGTATTTT
>-|TRBD2|TRBJ2-5|TRBV7-2
CASSRWGGGIQETQYF
TGTGCCAGCAGCCGATGGGGCGGGGGGATCCAAGAGACCCAGTACTTC
>-|-|TRBJ1-2|TRBV5-1
CASKPEIADYGYTF
TGCGCCAGCAAACCTGAGATTGCGGACTATGGCTACACCTTC
>once|TRBD1|TRBJ2-4|TRBV7-8
CASSLRPTGQIAKNIQYF
TGTGCCAGCAGCCTCAGACCAACGGGACAGATAGCCAAAAACATTCAGTACTTC
>few|TRBD1|TRBJ2-7|TRBV19
CASSPRGRGQDEQYF
TGTGCCAGTAGTCCGCGAGGCAGGGGGCAGGACGAGCAGTACTTC
>once|TRBD1|TRBJ2-4|TRBV9
CASSAGDRGWTGDIQYF
TGTGCCAGCAGCGCTGGGGACAGGGGGTGGACGGGGGACATTCAGTACTTC